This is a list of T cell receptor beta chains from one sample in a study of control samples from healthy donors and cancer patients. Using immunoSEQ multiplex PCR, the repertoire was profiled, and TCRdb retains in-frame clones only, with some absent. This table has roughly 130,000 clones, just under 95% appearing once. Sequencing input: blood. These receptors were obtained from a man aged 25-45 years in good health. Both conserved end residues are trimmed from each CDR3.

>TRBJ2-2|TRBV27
ASSRASGGIGELF
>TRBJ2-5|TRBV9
ASSVGAGGETQY
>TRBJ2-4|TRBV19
ASSIVFGGLAKNIQY
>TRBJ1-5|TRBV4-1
ASSRIAGSNQPQH
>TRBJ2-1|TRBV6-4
ASNTEFTTGKWYNEQF
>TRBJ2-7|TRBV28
ASSHTLFGTGGGYEQY
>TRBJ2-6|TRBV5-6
ASSVRGRGGANVLT
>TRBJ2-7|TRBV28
ASSLGQGTPWEQY
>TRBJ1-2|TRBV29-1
SVDRTGPLGYT
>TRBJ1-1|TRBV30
AWKHPSRLEAF
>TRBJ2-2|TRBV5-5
ASSLWRRGRNGELF
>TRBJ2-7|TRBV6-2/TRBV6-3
ASSYSRGVTYEQY
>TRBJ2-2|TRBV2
ASRGQGTGELF
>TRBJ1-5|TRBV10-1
ASSENSGQPQH
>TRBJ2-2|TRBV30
ACPEGGYTGELF
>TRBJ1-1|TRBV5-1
ASSYLGQANTEAF
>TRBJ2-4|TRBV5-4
ASSSGLATNIQY
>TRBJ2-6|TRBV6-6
ASSYLEANVLT
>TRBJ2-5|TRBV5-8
ASSLELAGVETQY
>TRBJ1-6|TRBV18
ASSQDRGRGSPLH
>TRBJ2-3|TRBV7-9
ASSFLAGGGTDTQY
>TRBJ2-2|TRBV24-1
ATSAGYTGELF